This passage covers 8 T cell receptor beta chains from one sample sequenced in a study of radiotherapy plus CTLA-4 blockade in lung cancer. Only in-frame clones appear in the TCRdb table, and some are missing; sequencing was by immunoSEQ multiplex PCR. This table has 55,000 to 65,000 clones, around four fifths appearing once. The sequencing here drew on peripheral blood, taken from a patient treated with radiotherapy plus ipilimumab. Source of these receptors: a human donor with non-small cell lung cancer who had a partial response to radiotherapy plus ipilimumab.

The chain is built from TRBV7-3 and TRBJ2-6; weak D call: TRBD1 (6 bases). Germline loops: CDR1 SGHTA, CDR2 FQGTGA. V was pared by 7 bases and J by 2 bases, with 15 bases between. CDR3 length equals 16 residues. The CDR3 region is CASTQDSAPGANVLTF. The CDR3 DNA follows: TGTGCCAGCACCCAGGACAGTGCTCCTGGGGCCAACGTCCTGACTTTC. Based on the CDR3 plus reference TRBV7-3 and TRBJ2-6, the full variable domain is GAGVSQTPSNKVTEKGKYVELRCDPISGHTALYWYRQSLGQGPEFLIYFQGTGAADDSGLPNDRFFAVRPEGSVSTLKIQRTERGDSAVYLCASTQDSAPGANVLTFGAGSRLTVL.

The rearrangement links TRBV10-1 to TRBJ2-3; D is unresolved. V gave up 5 bases and J gave up 0 bases, with 18 bases separating them. There are 17 residues in the CDR3. From germline, CDR1 is WNHNN and CDR2 SYGVQD (reference sequence). The CDR3 nucleotides are TGCGCCAGCAGTCCCGAATTCCCAGGCTTAAGCACAGATACGCAGTATTTT. Amino acids: CASSPEFPGLSTDTQYF.

V is TRBV7-9 and J is TRBJ1-5; D unresolved. Germline V CDR1 and CDR2: SEHNR, FQNEAQ (reference sequence). The CDR3 contains 14 residues. Trimming removed 0 bases from V and 5 bases from J, with 8 bases in between. The chain's CDR3 is CASSLAYGDQPQHF. The CDR3 coding sequence is TGTGCCAGCAGCTTAGCGTATGGAGATCAGCCCCAGCATTTT.

The chain joins TRBV6-5 to TRBJ2-5; D perhaps matches TRBD2 (7 bases). This CDR3 is built from 15 residues. Per germline, CDR1 MNHEY and CDR2 SVGAGI. The V end was cut by 0 bases, the J end by 4 bases, with 12 bases between. CDR3 in DNA: TGTGCCAGCAGTTACTCGTTCGGGGGGCGAGAGACCCAGTACTTC. Its translation is CASSYSFGGRETQYF.

CDR3 coding DNA: TGTGCCAGTAGTATTCTTGGACAGGGAGAGACCCAGTACTTC. Encoded protein: CASSILGQGETQYF. V gene TRBV19 combines with J gene TRBJ2-5; TRBD1 aligns across 8 bases. Germline CDR1 LNHDA, CDR2 SQIVND (reference sequence). The CDR3 contains 14 residues. The trim removed 3 bases at V and 4 bases at J, leaving 4 bases unmatched.

This chain connects TRBV9 to TRBJ2-7, with 9 bases identical to TRBD1. This CDR3 spans 14 amino acids. Per the germline V gene, CDR1 is SGDLS and CDR2 is YYNGEE. The trim removed 3 bases at V and 5 bases at J, leaving 6 bases unmatched. The CDR3 spells CASSATGGLDEQYF. Here the CDR3 DNA reads TGTGCCAGCAGCGCCACAGGGGGCCTGGACGAGCAGTACTTC.

The chain carries TRBV5-5 and TRBJ2-1; 9 positions match TRBD2. Germline assignment: CDR1 SGHKS and CDR2 YYEKEE (reference sequence). V lost 0 bases to trimming and J lost 8 bases; unmatched junction nucleotides: 12. The CDR3 extends over 17 amino acids. CDR3 loop: CASSLGPPGLALYEQFF. The CDR3 DNA reads TGTGCCAGCAGCTTGGGCCCTCCGGGACTAGCTTTATATGAGCAGTTCTTC.

This chain joins TRBV6-5 and TRBJ2-1, with 11 bases identical to TRBD1. The CDR3 has 15 amino acids. Trimming cost V 6 bases and J 8 bases; bases outside gene matches: 9. Germline lookup yields CDR1 MNHEY and CDR2 SVGAGI. The CDR3 nucleotides read TGTGCCAGCAGCAACCGGGACAGGGGGAAGGATGAGCAGTTCTTC. This codes for CASSNRDRGKDEQFF.